These 21 T cell receptor beta chains were sequenced from one sample in a study of blood T cell repertoires in COVID-19. TCRdb's copy holds only in-frame clones and misses some; the assay was immunoSEQ multiplex PCR. The sample has a few hundred thousand clones, about nine tenths seen once. The sample taken for sequencing was PBMCs or T cells enriched from blood (not recorded which). These receptors were taken from a woman aged 45-59 years who had been exposed to COVID-19.

This clone has more than one count but fewer than ten. The chain combines TRBV27 with TRBJ2-1, with 10 nucleotides matching TRBD1. The germline gives CDR1 MNHEY, CDR2 SMNVEV (reference sequence). CDR3 length: 15 residues. Unmatched junction bases numbered 7, after V lost 5 bases and J lost 6 bases. The CDR3: CASSIDRGRGNEQFF. Written as DNA, the CDR3 is TGTGCCAGCAGTATTGACAGGGGGCGAGGCAATGAGCAGTTCTTC.

The J gene is TRBJ1-5, the V gene TRBV6-1, with D unresolved. Per germline, CDR1 MNHNS and CDR2 SASEGT. The CDR3 extends over 14 amino acids. The V gene lost 2 bases and the J gene lost 6 bases, with 11 bases spanning the gap. CDR3 in DNA: TGTGCCAGCAGTGAACTTCGAGGGATTCAGCCCCAGCATTTT. Protein sequence: CASSELRGIQPQHF.

The CDR3 sequence: CASSQGLAVPYEQYF. CDR3 coding DNA: TGTGCCAGCAGCCAAGGCCTAGCGGTACCCTACGAGCAGTACTTC. This sequence joins TRBV3-1 (or the pseudogene TRBV3-2) and TRBJ2-7, with 7 bases aligning to TRBD2. The germline gives CDR1 LGHDT, CDR2 YNNKEL (reference sequence). Germline trimming cut 1 base from V and 2 bases from J; bases unmatched to any gene: 5. This CDR3 has 15 amino acids.

J is TRBJ2-1 and V is TRBV6-5; no clear D. V dropped 8 bases and J dropped 0 bases, with 14 bases sitting between them. The CDR3 length is 15 residues. Germline V lookup: CDR1 MNHEY, CDR2 SVGAGI. The CDR3 here is CASFPGGSSYNEQFF. As DNA, the CDR3 is TGTGCCAGCTTCCCTGGCGGTAGCTCCTACAATGAGCAGTTCTTC.

This clone was seen a single time. The chain has TRBV7-9 and TRBJ2-7, with TRBD1 as a possible D gene (6 bases). In germline, CDR1 is SEHNR, CDR2 FQNEAQ (reference sequence). Between the trimmed V and J ends, which lost 5 bases and 3 bases, there was a span of 20 bases. This CDR3 is built from 16 residues. The CDR3 DNA sequence: TGTGCCAGCAGCCCGAGGGGGTCCGGTCAGGGCTACGAGCAGTACTTC. Its translation is CASSPRGSGQGYEQYF.

This chain joins TRBV2 and TRBJ2-7; tentatively, D is TRBD1 (7 bases). CDR3 length equals 15 residues. V was trimmed by 5 bases and J by 2 bases, leaving 16 bases between them. Germline V gene sequence: CDR1 SNHLY, CDR2 FYNNEI. CDR3 DNA sequence: TGTGCCAGCAGTTCTTGGAGGGACAGAGCCTACGAGCAGTACTTC. It is translated as CASSSWRDRAYEQYF.

This chain joins TRBV28 and TRBJ1-4; no clear D gene. The CDR3 contains 16 residues. The V gene lost 3 bases and the J gene lost 7 bases, with 18 bases spanning the gap. CDR1 MDHEN and CDR2 SYDVKM come from the germline V gene. The CDR3 nucleotides are TGTGCCAGCAGTTTCCTCGGGGAGGGCCGTGGTGAAAAACTGTTTTTT. Encoded protein: CASSFLGEGRGEKLFF. Combining the CDR3 with reference TRBV28 and TRBJ1-4 gives the whole variable domain DVKVTQSSRYLVKRTGEKVFLECVQDMDHENMFWYRQDPGLGLRLIYFSYDVKMKEKGDIPEGYSVSREKKERFSLILESASTNQTSMYLCASSFLGEGRGEKLFFGSGTQLSVL.

V gene TRBV3-1 (or the pseudogene TRBV3-2) combines with J gene TRBJ2-2; 9 bases are shared with TRBD2. V was pared by 3 bases and J by 6 bases, with 14 bases of the junction left unmatched. This CDR3 contains 18 residues. Germline V gene data show CDR1 as LGHDT and CDR2 as YNNKEL (reference sequence). The CDR3 spells CASSHHGRGGEGAGELFF. CDR3 nucleotide sequence: TGTGCCAGCAGCCACCATGGGCGGGGGGGCGAAGGCGCCGGGGAGCTGTTTTTT.

This clone appeared a few times. The rearrangement joins TRBV6-1 to TRBJ1-1; D is uncertain. The V gene's germline CDR1 is MNHNS and CDR2 SASEGT. Trimming took off 3 bases at V and 3 bases at J, with 11 bases between the two ends. This CDR3 contains 14 residues. For the CDR3, the DNA is TGTGCCAGCAGTGACGCCTGGGCGTACACTGAAGCTTTCTTT. Residues: CASSDAWAYTEAFF.

The chain employs TRBV2 and TRBJ1-1; 7 bases map to TRBD1. From germline, CDR1 is SNHLY and CDR2 FYNNEI. V lost 3 bases to trimming and J lost 5 bases; unmatched junction nucleotides: 3. There are 13 residues in the CDR3. This CDR3 is CASSDRGWTEAFF. The CDR3 bases are TGTGCCAGCAGTGACAGGGGGTGGACTGAAGCTTTCTTT.

J is TRBJ1-2 and V is TRBV5-4; D uncertain. The CDR3 totals 14 residues. Trimming took off 1 base at V and 1 base at J, with 8 bases between the two ends. The germline CDR1 and CDR2 sequences are SGHNT and YYREEE (reference sequence). The CDR3 loop is CASSLYLVNYGYTF. In DNA form, the CDR3 reads TGTGCCAGCAGCTTGTATTTAGTTAACTATGGCTACACCTTC. The entire variable domain, with the rest obtained from reference TRBV5-4 and TRBJ1-2, is as follows: ETGVTQSPTHLIKTRGQQVTLRCSSQSGHNTVSWYQQALGQGPQFIFQYYREEENGRGNFPPRFSGLQFPNYSSELNVNALELDDSALYLCASSLYLVNYGYTFGSGTRLTVV.

The rearrangement links TRBV5-5 to TRBJ2-7, with TRBD1 identical over 7 bases. J lost 7 bases, V lost 5 bases, and 9 bases had no gene match. Germline V gene sequence: CDR1 SGHKS, CDR2 YYEKEE (reference sequence). The CDR3 has 13 residues. The chain's CDR3 is CASSSQTGYEQYF. The CDR3 bases are TGTGCCAGCAGTTCACAGACAGGGTATGAGCAGTACTTC.

V gene TRBV9 combines with J gene TRBJ2-7; no reliable D call. This CDR3 is built from 15 residues. V was cut by 0 bases and J by 3 bases, with 13 bases left in between. The V gene's germline CDR1 is SGDLS and CDR2 YYNGEE. The CDR3, as DNA: TGTGCCAGCAGCGTAGTACCCAGGCCTTACTACGAGCAGTACTTC. Translating it yields CASSVVPRPYYEQYF.

The rearrangement uses TRBV7-6 and TRBJ2-3; 11 nucleotides match TRBD1. V was pared by 1 base and J by 5 bases, with 8 bases of the junction left unmatched. The germline gives CDR1 SGHVS, CDR2 FNYEAQ. The CDR3 has 17 residues. The CDR3 nucleotides read TGTGCCAGCAGCTTAGGACGGGGACAGGGGGTATTAGATACGCAGTATTTT. This encodes CASSLGRGQGVLDTQYF.

V and J are TRBV7-8 and TRBJ2-2; 7 nucleotides align to TRBD1. In germline, CDR1 is SGHVS, CDR2 FQNEAQ. V was pared by 2 bases and J by 6 bases, with 3 bases of the junction left unmatched. The CDR3 sequence is 14 residues long. CDR3 bases: TGTGCCAGCAGCTTAATCCAGGGGGCCGGGGAGCTGTTTTTT. Amino acids: CASSLIQGAGELFF.

The chain joins TRBV19 to TRBJ1-2, with D unresolved. The CDR3 loop spans 14 amino acids. V was clipped by 5 bases and J by 8 bases, with 18 bases between them. The germline V gene has CDR1 LNHDA and CDR2 SQIVND (reference sequence). CDR3 DNA sequence: TGTGCCAGTAGTCCCTCACATCAAAGCGCGGGCTACACCTTC. It is translated as CASSPSHQSAGYTF.

The chain couples TRBV27 to TRBJ1-4; TRBD1 matches at 9 bases. The CDR3 has 14 amino acids. V lost 6 bases, J lost 8 bases, and 7 bases stayed unmatched. Germline V lookup: CDR1 MNHEY, CDR2 SMNVEV (reference sequence). CDR3 in amino acids: CASRTGTGIEKLFF. In nucleotides, the CDR3 is TGTGCCAGCAGGACCGGGACAGGGATCGAAAAACTGTTTTTT.

The sample holds a few counts of this clone. The chain joins TRBV6-5 to TRBJ1-1, with D possibly matching TRBD1 (5 bases). CDR3 length equals 13 residues. Germline values: CDR1 MNHEY, CDR2 SVGAGI. V gave up 6 bases and J gave up 0 bases, with 8 bases separating them. In nucleotides, the CDR3 is TGTGCCAGCAGCAAGACAGTGAACACTGAAGCTTTCTTT. This gives the protein CASSKTVNTEAFF.

Here the CDR3 DNA reads TGTGCCAGCAGTTTTATAGGGGGACAGCCCCAGCATTTT. It encodes CASSFIGGQPQHF. The chain employs TRBV27 and TRBJ1-5; TRBD1 is a possible D gene (6 bases). The germline V gene encodes CDR1 MNHEY and CDR2 SMNVEV (reference sequence). Trimming removed 3 bases at V and 7 bases at J, with 10 bases between. The CDR3 is made up of 13 amino acids.

This clone has a single count. This CDR3 reads CASSKDREQETQYF. The CDR3 region has the DNA TGTGCCAGCAGCAAGGACAGGGAACAAGAGACCCAGTACTTC. The V gene is TRBV5-4, the J gene TRBJ2-5; TRBD1 matches 8 bases. The CDR3 length is 14 residues. Germline loops: CDR1 SGHNT, CDR2 YYREEE (reference sequence). Losses at the gene ends were 4 bases for V and 2 bases for J; bases not matched to a gene: 4.

In nucleotides, the CDR3 is TGTGCCATCCAGGGGTGGAATTCACCCCTCCACTTT. As protein: CAIQGWNSPLHF. The chain joins TRBV28 to TRBJ1-6; a weak D match, TRBD1 (6 bases). The length of the CDR3 is 12 residues. Germline assignment: CDR1 MDHEN and CDR2 SYDVKM. V shed 10 bases and J shed 7 bases, with 11 bases lying between them.